A single TCR beta chain is shown here with its context. Its antigen specificity is not known. Nothing much larger sits one base from this clone, and base qualities are not available. CDR1 and CDR2, looked up from the germline V gene (reference sequence), are MNHNY and SVGAGI. Deletion took 0 bases off V and 9 bases off J, with a span of 12 bases between the germline ends. From the cysteine through the phenylalanine, the CDR3 covers 13 amino acids. CDR3 DNA only is kept here, 39 bases in frame from base 1. The data derive from a study of cytomegalovirus exposure and HLA in healthy donors (dated 2017 in TCRdb). In terms of the full investigation: An earlier analysis of roughly 570 of the donors reported about 260 Gb of sequence data and roughly 120 million unique TCR beta sequences obtained from about 180 million T cells. An early release that covered fewer than 750 HLA-typed donors contained about 290 gigabases of sequencing data and 80 million or so unique TCR sequences. The genetic ancestry cluster associated with self-reported Caucasian donors included 81% of the roughly 400 genotyped donors. The study aimed to test whether cataloging public T cell receptors could reveal signatures of past pathogen exposure. Using immunosequencing, the study profiled T cell repertoires from about 650 subjects and related those repertoires to cytomegalovirus serostatus. A separate validation cohort of 90 to 150 different subjects was used in addition to the roughly 670-subject first cohort. To predict cytomegalovirus infection status, the study combined high-throughput TCR immunosequencing, statistical association of individual TCRs with disease status, and machine learning. To study patterns of TCR occurrence, a later analysis re-analyzed previously published TCR beta repertoires from 500 to 850 donors and added high-resolution HLA genotyping. Rather than using new phenotypic data, the later analysis identified candidate immune exposures from TCR beta sequences and from how often those sequences occurred across donors. In an earlier analysis of more than 550 of the donors, high-throughput TCR beta sequencing was used to judge whether each TCR beta V gene segment behaved as functional or pseudogenic. Donor age, sex, ethnicity and CMV serostatus were compiled alongside the repertoire data. Genome-wide SNP genotypes for about 65% of the roughly 670 donors were used in a later genetic analysis, which treated that subset as a discovery cohort. All discovery cohort repertoires had been generated on a single sequencing platform. HLA typing included class I and class II loci at four-digit resolution. Typing coverage differed by locus: A, B, C, DRB1 and DQB1 were typed in about 629-630 donors, DQA1 in 522, DPA1 in around 580, and DPB1 in just under 490. Several DR-DQ haplotypes were treated as single units for association and clustering because of strong linkage in the cohort. Among 300 to 450 genotyped donors of the cohort, an average of about 240,000 unique TCR beta nucleotide sequences were sequenced per donor, around 20% of them non-productive. The paper's findings and limits, for the study overall: In a later analysis, TCR association rates were found to vary across HLA loci, with the most associated TCRs seen for DRB1 alleles and the fewest for HLA-C alleles. A later analysis associated about 18,000 TCR beta sequences with specific HLA alleles at a false discovery rate of 0.05. A further reported finding was that TCR beta sequences accurately predicted the HLA-A and HLA-B alleles for most subjects in the first cohort. Cytomegalovirus status was reported to be diagnosed by the classifier with high specificity and sensitivity in both the original and validation cohorts. Most CMV-associated TCR beta chains appeared to be HLA-restricted in a later analysis, and the HLA associations seemed to be driven largely by CMV exposure. A cluster of highly shared sequence variants was judged likely to be a technical artifact of the sequencing pipeline. Immune exposure information for the cohort was limited to CMV serostatus. In an earlier analysis of around 600 of the donors, most TCR beta V segments were observed in productive rearrangements about 90% or about 30% of the time, broadly matching IMGT annotations. According to the authors, the approach could potentially be generalized to other disease states and immunological phenotypes. Some IMGT-functional V segments, including TRBV6-2 and TRBV6-3, could not be distinguished by the 87-base-pair reads and were therefore excluded. A later analysis found that HLA-associated TCR beta chains were more clonally expanded and had lower generation probabilities than equally common non-associated chains. The study listed approximately 160 TCR beta chains as associated with cytomegalovirus. The earlier analysis of approximately 590 of the donors excluded seventeen rarely observed V segments, including chromosome 9 orphons, because counts were too low. When HLA alleles, especially DR and DQ, strongly co-occurred, TCR associations were difficult to assign to individual alleles. In a later analysis, several top co-occurrence clusters were reported to appear linked to parvovirus B19, influenza, CMV and Epstein-Barr virus. Across donors, most TCR sequences were observed very rarely, whereas some public TCRs were present in many individuals. V-gene and J-gene trimming of TCR beta chains was associated with a missense DCLRE1C variant in a later genetic analysis, and the association was replicated in an independent cohort. Correlated functional status among segregating V segments might be attributable to linkage disequilibrium, but an unknown experimental factor could not be ruled out. Roughly uniform sequencing depth across donors was assumed in presence/absence analyses, although this assumption may not hold. Because some donors lacked HLA typing at each locus, the association tests relied only on the typed subset. According to a later genetic analysis, donors in an Asian-associated ancestry cluster had fewer N-insertions in productive TCRs than the roughly 670-donor mean. In vitro tests confirmed that three of the cytomegalovirus-associated TCR beta chains recognize cytomegalovirus antigens. Only TCR beta chains were sequenced in this cohort, and the absence of alpha or paired-chain data limited detectable features.

Library preparation was by the immunoSEQ multiplex PCR assay. The multiplex PCR relied on a mix of 60 forward primers for TCR Vbeta segments and 13 reverse primers for TCR Jbeta segments. The CDR3 region of rearranged TCR beta genes was amplified from genomic DNA with a multiplex PCR assay. Amplified TCR beta libraries were sequenced as 87-base-pair reads on the Illumina HiSeq System. Regarding the original processing steps: A later analysis counted about 76 million unique TCR beta chains across the 640 or so repertoires, and roughly 9.9 million of these chains were shared by at least two donors. To remove PCR and sequencing errors, raw reads were error-corrected and collapsed into unique sequences using a nearest-neighbor algorithm that merged closely related sequences. CDR3 sequences were aligned to IMGT reference sequences to assign V, D and J gene segments. For a sequence to be retained, a match of at least six nucleotides to both a V gene segment and a J gene segment was required. Rearrangements were called productive when the CDR3 lacked stop codons and stayed in frame with V and J; all others were non-productive. CDR3 was defined by IMGT convention, running from the second conserved V-encoded cysteine to the conserved J-encoded phenylalanine. Sequences without an unambiguous match to a single V gene segment were excluded from the earlier analysis of about 630 of the donors. In an earlier analysis of several hundred of the donors, a V segment was called functional when productive rearrangements were above 56.7%, and segregating when the standard deviation between donors exceeded 5%. To diagnose cytomegalovirus status from the catalog of TCR beta chain sequences, a statistical classification framework was built. V and J gene assignment, in a later analysis, came from comparing TCR nucleotide sequences with IMGT/GENE-DB human TR gene sequences. A later analysis assigned CDR3 sequences and most-parsimonious VDJ recombination scenarios with the TCRdist pipeline. In a later analysis, each TCR beta chain was defined by its CDR3 amino acid sequence together with its V-gene family, and reads without a unique V-gene family were excluded. A later analysis removed 550 to 700 highly shared, low-generation-probability nucleotide sequences to deal with suspected cross-contamination and a sequencing artifact. In a later analysis, a clonal expansion index was calculated for each public chain from normalized within-repertoire ranks of inferred template counts. In a later analysis, generation probabilities were computed with a VDJ recombination model fitted to out-of-frame rearrangements, and the resulting probabilities were checked against IGoR. In a later analysis, hypergeometric tests were used to score TCR-TCR, TCR-HLA and TCR-CMV co-occurrence, with a repertoire-size bias correction applied to TCR pairs. To estimate false discovery rates, a later analysis permuted the HLA or CMV assignments 20 times. In a later analysis, co-occurring TCRs were grouped using DBSCAN, with TCRdist sequence similarity added in when clustering inside HLA-allele-positive subsets. Co-occurrence clustering excluded repertoires with fewer than 30,000 or more than 120,000 public chains, plus five with anomalous nucleotide sharing. Not all clones reach the TCRdb copy of this immuneACCESS table, which keeps in-frame sequences only. Checked studies attribute under half of the gap to unresolved V genes and leave the rest unexplained. V and J calls and clone size are as listed in that table; D and trimming were resolved from the DNA. The sample data list about 77,000 clones, and 75% to 85% of these were observed just once. The ten top clones hold roughly 3.5% of the sample.

The cohort comprised around 690 healthy bone marrow donors. Cohort members were all nominally healthy when sampled, although unrecorded immune exposures were likely present. The donor tested CMV seronegative, placing the donor among the 350 or so seronegative members of the cohort. A peripheral blood sample was provided by each donor, and peripheral blood mononuclear cells were used for TCR beta sequencing. The Qiagen DNeasy Blood Extraction Kit was used to extract genomic DNA from the blood cell samples. This TCR was recovered from a man aged 35 to 55 in good health and CMV-seronegative. This receptor chain uses TRBV6-6 and TRBJ2-7; the D gene is perhaps TRBD1, from 5 matching bases. Sequenced material: PBMCs. The CDR3 corresponds to CASSYSMQGWQYF. The nucleotide sequence is TGTGCCAGCAGTTACTCGATGCAGGGTTGGCAGTACTTC.